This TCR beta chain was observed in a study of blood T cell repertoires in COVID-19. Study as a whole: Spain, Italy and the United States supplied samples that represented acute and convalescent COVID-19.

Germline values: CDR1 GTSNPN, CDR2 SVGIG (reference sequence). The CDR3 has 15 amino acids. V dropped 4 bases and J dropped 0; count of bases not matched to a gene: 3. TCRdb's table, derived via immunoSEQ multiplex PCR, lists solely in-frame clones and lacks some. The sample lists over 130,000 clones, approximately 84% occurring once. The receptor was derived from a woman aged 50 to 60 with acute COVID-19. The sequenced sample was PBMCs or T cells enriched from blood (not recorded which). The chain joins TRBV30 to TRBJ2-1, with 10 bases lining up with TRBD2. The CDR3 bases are TGTGCCTGGACAGCGGGAGGGAGCTCCTACAATGAGCAGTTCTTC. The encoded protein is CAWTAGGSSYNEQFF.